The rows below give T cell receptor beta chains drawn from one sample of a study of early T cells in non-severe SARS-CoV-2 infection. MiXCR, applied by TCRdb to the 5' RACE reads, yields one record per CDR3 protein. This table has approximately 27,000 distinct CDR3 sequences, roughly 6% appearing once. Specimen: whole blood. The origin of the receptors is an adult who was a healthcare worker with PCR-confirmed SARS-CoV-2 infection or an uninfected control (not recorded which). Both conserved end residues are part of each CDR3. The order of the fields is V gene, clone size, D gene, J gene, CDR3 DNA, CDR3 protein. D genes are given only for firm matches. Clone sizes are given selectively: once, few, many, or a class where the clone is expanded.

TRBV20-1	many	-	TRBJ1-1	TGCAGTGCTAGACAGGGGTCGAGGAACACTGAAGCTTTCTTT	CSARQGSRNTEAFF
TRBV6-1	many	TRBD2	TRBJ2-1	TGTGCCAGCAGTTTCGACAGGAGCGGGGGCGGTGAGCAGTTCTTC	CASSFDRSGGGEQFF
TRBV5-6	many	-	TRBJ2-1	TGTGCCAGCAGCCTCAAGGGTAGCGCCCGCTCCTACAATGAGCAGTTCTTC	CASSLKGSARSYNEQFF
TRBV7-2	-	TRBD1	TRBJ2-5	TGTGCCAGCAGCCCGCTACAGGGGCAAGAGACCCAGTACTTC	CASSPLQGQETQYF
TRBV5-6	many	TRBD1	TRBJ1-1	TGTGCCAGCAGCTTAATACTATGGGACAGGGGAGAGAATAGGGACACTGAAGCTTTCTTT	CASSLILWDRGENRDTEAFF
TRBV29-1	many	-	TRBJ2-3	TGCAGCGTCCGCGTACCCGACCCCCGGGAGCAGTATTTT	CSVRVPDPREQYF
TRBV29-1	many	TRBD2	TRBJ2-3	TGCTGGGGACTAGCGGGTGGGGATACGCAGTATTTT	CWGLAGGDTQYF
TRBV15	many	TRBD1	TRBJ1-2	TGTGCCACCAAGCATGTTACAGGGGGGCTTAACTATGGCTACACCTTC	CATKHVTGGLNYGYTF
TRBV11-3	many	TRBD2	TRBJ2-3	TGTGCCAGCAGCCCGTCGACTAGCGGGAGCTTCGATACGCAGTATTTT	CASSPSTSGSFDTQYF
TRBV19	many	-	TRBJ1-2	TGTGCCAGTAGTATCTCGGCAGGGGCTAACTATGGCTACACCTTC	CASSISAGANYGYTF
TRBV11-1	many	TRBD1	TRBJ2-5	TGTGCCAGCAGCTTGCCGGGACAGCAAGAGACCCAGTACTTC	CASSLPGQQETQYF
TRBV2	many	-	TRBJ1-1	TGTGCCAGCAGTGAAGCGGCGGAGAACACTGAAGCTTTCTTT	CASSEAAENTEAFF
TRBV27	-	-	TRBJ2-1	TGTGCCAGCACCCTAGGGGGGATGAATGAGCAGTTCTTC	CASTLGGMNEQFF
TRBV7-9	medium-sized	-	TRBJ2-7	TGTGCCAGCAGCTCCCCCTACGAGCAGTACTTC	CASSSPYEQYF
TRBV4-3	many	-	TRBJ2-2	TGCGCCAGCAGCCAAGATCAACCGTGGAACACCGGGGAGCTGTTTTTT	CASSQDQPWNTGELFF
TRBV6-4	many	TRBD2	TRBJ2-1	TGTGCCAGCAGTGAGCTAGCGGGAGGGTACAATGAGCAGTTCTTC	CASSELAGGYNEQFF
TRBV6-5	-	TRBD2	TRBJ2-1	TGTGCCAGCAGGCCTAGCGGGAGCGGAAATGAGCAGTTCTTC	CASRPSGSGNEQFF
TRBV12-3/TRBV12-4	many	TRBD2	TRBJ2-3	TGTGCCAGCAGCCTAACTAGCGGAACGCAGTATTTT	CASSLTSGTQYF
TRBV12-3/TRBV12-4	many	-	TRBJ2-5	TGTGCCAGCACTTCTCCGGGGTCGGGGGAGACCCAGTACTTC	CASTSPGSGETQYF